The 29 T cell receptor beta chains below were found in one sample sequenced in a study of Ad26.COV2.S vaccination and SARS-CoV-2 variants. This table comes from immunoSEQ multiplex PCR, and its TCRdb copy is limited to in-frame clones, with some not included. Among 400,000 to 500,000 clones, roughly nine tenths were seen once, and the ten largest hold roughly 2.5%. Treatment described: around 19 received Ad26.COV2.S at low or high dose, single or two shots; five or six received placebo; per-sample allocation not given. Sampling was done on day 63 after the first vaccine or placebo injection. This specimen was peripheral blood, taken in a trial of Ad26.COV2.S vaccine versus placebo. These receptor sequences come from a person between 18 and 59 years old who received the Ad26.COV2.S COVID-19 vaccine or a placebo.

Note on this clone: At one boundary the junction diverges from the germline segment, which might be a read error. The V call is TRBV10-3, the J call TRBJ2-3; TRBD2 is a possible D gene (7 bases). This CDR3 is built from 14 residues. Germline CDR1 ENHRY, CDR2 SYGVKD. The CDR3 DNA reads as TGTGCCAGCAGGGGTGCTAGCGGAGGTGATATGCAGTATTTT. Translated, it gives CASRGASGGDMQYF.

The V call is TRBV4-3, the J call TRBJ1-2; D is uncertain. CDR1 is LGHNA and CDR2 is YSLEER in the germline V gene. V was clipped by 1 base and J by 5 bases, with 11 bases between them. The CDR3 length is 14 residues. CDR3 DNA sequence: TGCGCCAGCAGCCAAGGCGCAGGAATATATGGCTACACCTTC. It specifies CASSQGAGIYGYTF.

The genes are TRBV7-2 and TRBJ1-3; D remains unclear. Germline CDR1 SGHTA, CDR2 FQGNSA. V dropped 10 bases and J dropped 2 bases, with 15 bases sitting between them. This CDR3 contains 14 residues. CDR3 region: CATSEAFAGNTIYF. The CDR3 nucleotides read TGTGCCACCTCGGAGGCGTTTGCTGGAAACACCATATATTTT.

This chain uses TRBV6-1 with TRBJ1-5; D not certain. This CDR3 has 13 residues. The V end lost 2 bases, the J end lost 7 bases, and 9 bases lay between the germline ends. Per the germline V gene, CDR1 is MNHNS and CDR2 is SASEGT. CDR3 nucleotides: TGTGCCAGCAGTGAACTAGGGTCCCAGCCCCAGCATTTT. Translation: CASSELGSQPQHF.

V and J are TRBV6-6 and TRBJ1-1; D perhaps matches TRBD1 (5 bases). The CDR3 is 13 amino acids. Germline CDR1 and CDR2: MNHNY and SVGAGI (reference sequence). The V gene lost 5 bases and the J gene lost 4 bases, with 11 bases spanning the gap. The CDR3 nucleotides are TGTGCCAGCAGTAGAGACAGTCGCACTGAAGCTTTCTTT. Its protein is CASSRDSRTEAFF.

The chain employs TRBV4-2 and TRBJ1-1, with D tentatively TRBD1 (6 bases). This CDR3 has 13 residues. Germline values: CDR1 LGHNA, CDR2 YNFKEQ. V was clipped by 0 bases and J by 5 bases, with 7 bases between them. The DNA for the CDR3 is TGTGCCAGCAGCCAAGATAGGGGGACTGAAGCTTTCTTT. It yields the protein CASSQDRGTEAFF.

V and J are TRBV19 and TRBJ1-5; a possible D gene is TRBD1 (5 bases). This CDR3 is built from 14 residues. The V gene's germline CDR1 is LNHDA and CDR2 SQIVND (reference sequence). The V end was cut by 4 bases, the J end by 11 bases, with 18 bases between. CDR3 coding DNA: TGTGCCAGTAGTAACATCATCAGGGAAATGGCCCAGCATTTT. Protein product: CASSNIIREMAQHF.

The chain links TRBV20-1 to TRBJ1-4, with D tentatively TRBD1 (6 bases). V lost 3 bases to trimming and J lost 3 bases, with 8 bases between them. The germline gives CDR1 DFQATT, CDR2 SNEGSKA (reference sequence). This CDR3 spans 13 amino acids. CDR3 bases: TGCAGTGCTAGTGGGGGGCCTAATGAAAAACTGTTTTTT. It translates to CSASGGPNEKLFF.

This clone was observed once. The chain has TRBV3-1 (or the pseudogene TRBV3-2) and TRBJ2-5; the match to TRBD2 covers 12 bases. Germline V gene lookup returns CDR1 LGHDT and CDR2 YNNKEL (reference sequence). This CDR3 is built from 17 residues. The V segment lost 2 bases and the J segment 0 bases; nucleotides outside the gene matches: 4. The CDR3 sequence: CASSQSGLAGYQETQYF. In DNA, the CDR3 is TGTGCCAGCAGCCAATCTGGACTAGCGGGGTACCAAGAGACCCAGTACTTC.

This clone was counted only a few times. The chain recombines TRBV9 with TRBJ2-2; TRBD1 matches 8 bases. CDR1 SGDLS and CDR2 YYNGEE come from the germline V gene. The CDR3 covers 14 residues. After removal of 3 bases from V and 6 bases from J, the junction contained 4 bases not matched to a gene. CDR3 sequence reads: CASSAAQGAGELFF. For the CDR3, the DNA is TGTGCCAGCAGCGCAGCACAGGGGGCCGGGGAGCTGTTTTTT.

This sequence joins TRBV2 and TRBJ2-3; TRBD2 matches at 7 bases. This CDR3 spans 14 amino acids. Trimming at V came to 4 bases and at J to 2 bases, leaving 3 bases not matched to a gene. CDR1 SNHLY and CDR2 FYNNEI come from the germline V gene. The CDR3 coding sequence is TGTGCCAGCAGTGCAGCGGGGTACACAGATACGCAGTATTTT. Its protein product is CASSAAGYTDTQYF.

The rearrangement uses TRBV6-2 or TRBV6-3 and TRBJ2-1, with TRBD2 matching 9 bases. The CDR3 extends over 17 amino acids. J was trimmed by 5 bases and V by 0 bases; bases with no gene match: 8. Germline V gene sequence: CDR1 MNHEY, CDR2 SVGEGT. The CDR3 region is CASSYSASGVINNEQFF. In nucleotides, the CDR3 is TGTGCCAGCAGTTACTCTGCTAGCGGGGTGATAAACAATGAGCAGTTCTTC.

The rearrangement links TRBV27 to TRBJ1-5; no clear D. V gave up 6 bases and J gave up 2 bases, with 14 bases separating them. The CDR3 contains 15 residues. Per the germline V gene, CDR1 is MNHEY and CDR2 is SMNVEV (reference sequence). The DNA of the CDR3 is TGTGCCAGCAGGGGTTGGGGAGACGGCAATCAGCCCCAGCATTTT. Translation: CASRGWGDGNQPQHF.

The genes are TRBV7-6 and TRBJ1-5; D ambiguous. CDR3 length: 15 amino acids. Per germline, CDR1 SGHVS and CDR2 FNYEAQ. Trimming left V 6 bases short and J 3 bases short, with 15 bases between. CDR3 amino acids: CASSLTPGSNQPQHF. The DNA of the CDR3 is TGTGCCAGCAGTTTGACCCCGGGGTCCAATCAGCCCCAGCATTTT.

This sequence joins TRBV7-2 and TRBJ1-1, with D unresolved. Trimming removed 1 base at V and 7 bases at J, with 10 bases between. The CDR3 is made up of 13 amino acids. CDR1 SGHTA and CDR2 FQGNSA come from the germline V gene. Written as DNA, the CDR3 is TGTGCCAGCAGCTTAGGATTTGGCAGTGAAGCTTTCTTT. Amino acid sequence: CASSLGFGSEAFF.

This sequence joins TRBV5-4 and TRBJ2-2; D uncertain. V was trimmed by 4 bases and J by 2 bases, leaving 6 bases between them. This CDR3 has 13 amino acids. CDR1 SGHNT and CDR2 YYREEE come from the germline V gene (reference sequence). The CDR3 loop reads CASSGPNTGELFF. The DNA for the CDR3 is TGTGCCAGCAGCGGCCCTAACACCGGGGAGCTGTTTTTT.

The chain joins TRBV10-3 to TRBJ1-2, with D unclear. Germline values: CDR1 ENHRY, CDR2 SYGVKD. The V end lost 9 bases, the J end lost 4 bases, and 21 bases lay between the germline ends. This CDR3 spans 15 amino acids. CDR3 nucleotide sequence: TGTGCCATATGGCCCGGGCCGTCCCGGGGCTATGGCTACACCTTC. This gives the protein CAIWPGPSRGYGYTF.

The chain links TRBV21-1 to TRBJ2-7; the table's D call, TRBD1, has no DNA check behind it. TRBV21-1 represents a pseudogene. The CDR3 is 19 residues long. The CDR3 reads CASSTIQNRQVVRPYEQYF. The CDR3 DNA sequence: TGTGCCAGCAGCACGATACAAAACCGACAGGTCGTCAGGCCCTACGAGCAGTACTTC.

The chain uses TRBV11-3 and TRBJ2-2; unclear D gene. From germline, CDR1 is SGHNT and CDR2 YENEEA. V shed 5 bases and J shed 3 bases, with 7 bases lying between them. This CDR3 has 13 residues. As DNA, the CDR3 is TGTGCCAGCAGCCGCAGTCACACCGGGGAGCTGTTTTTT. This sequence encodes CASSRSHTGELFF.

The rearrangement uses TRBV7-8 and TRBJ2-3; the D is unclear. V was shortened by 5 bases and J by 3 bases, with 12 bases between the two germline ends. Germline V gene sequence: CDR1 SGHVS, CDR2 FQNEAQ. CDR3 length equals 14 residues. The DNA for the CDR3 is TGTGCCAGCAGCCGAGGATTGGGGACAGATACGCAGTATTTT. Its protein is CASSRGLGTDTQYF.

The CDR3 coding sequence is TGCGCCAGCAGCTTACAGGGGCTCTCCTACAATGAGCAGTTCTTC. Its translation is CASSLQGLSYNEQFF. The chain links TRBV5-1 to TRBJ2-1; 7 bases align to TRBD1. The V gene end was trimmed by 2 bases and the J gene end by 0 bases; junction bases not matched to a gene: 2. The CDR3 covers 15 residues. Germline CDR1 and CDR2: SGHRS and YFSETQ. Supplemented by reference TRBV5-1 and TRBJ2-1, the full variable domain reads KAGVTQTPRYLIKTRGQQVTLSCSPISGHRSVSWYQQTPGQGLQFLFEYFSETQRNKGNFPGRFSGRQFSNSRSEMNVSTLELGDSALYLCASSLQGLSYNEQFFGPGTRLTVL.

The J gene is TRBJ1-5, the V gene TRBV15; 7 bases are a match to TRBD1. The CDR3 is made up of 14 amino acids. CDR1 and CDR2 from the germline V gene are LNHNV and YYDKDF (reference sequence). With 3 bases clipped from V and 6 bases from J, the junction kept 5 bases outside the gene matches. The chain's CDR3 is CATSRTGNVQPQHF. The CDR3 region has the DNA TGTGCCACCAGCAGGACAGGGAATGTTCAGCCCCAGCATTTT.

Details on this clone: At the DNA level, this CDR3 is encoded by other sequences in the same sample as well. This rearrangement joins TRBV7-2 to TRBJ2-5, with 7 bases lining up with TRBD1. Per the germline V gene, CDR1 is SGHTA and CDR2 is FQGNSA. With V trimmed by 5 bases and J by 3 bases, 3 bases remained unmatched. This CDR3 has 13 residues. The DNA of the CDR3 is TGTGCCAGCAGCGCTGACAGGGAAGAGACCCAGTACTTC. Its protein product is CASSADREETQYF.

This sequence joins TRBV9 and TRBJ1-2, with D maybe TRBD1 (5 bases). The CDR3 is 13 residues long. Deletions cut 5 bases from V and 2 bases from J, with 10 bases between. Germline V gene data show CDR1 as SGDLS and CDR2 as YYNGEE. This CDR3 is CASSADNNYGYTF. CDR3 nucleotides: TGTGCCAGCAGTGCGGACAACAACTATGGCTACACCTTC.

The gene calls are TRBV11-3 and TRBJ2-7; TRBD1 aligns across 10 bases. The germline gives CDR1 SGHNT, CDR2 YENEEA. The J segment lost 0 bases and the V segment lost 4 bases, leaving 6 bases of the junction unmatched. This CDR3 contains 16 residues. CDR3 nucleotides: TGTGCCAGCAGCTCTGGGACAGGGGCCAGCTCCTACGAGCAGTACTTC. Protein: CASSSGTGASSYEQYF.

This chain links TRBV4-3 with TRBJ2-1; TRBD2 agrees at 8 bases. Germline values: CDR1 LGHNA, CDR2 YSLEER. CDR3 length: 15 amino acids. V shed 4 bases, J shed 9 bases, and the junction held 11 bases outside the gene matches. CDR3 sequence (DNA): TGCGCCAGCAGCCCCCGGGAGGGCCGAGGGGTTGAGCAGTTCTTC. It yields the protein CASSPREGRGVEQFF.

The chain couples TRBV4-3 to TRBJ2-3; D unclear. The V end lost 0 bases, the J end lost 0 bases, and 10 bases lay between the germline ends. The CDR3 length is 16 residues. Germline V gene data show CDR1 as LGHNA and CDR2 as YSLEER. The CDR3 region is CASSQDPDRSTDTQYF. For the CDR3, the DNA is TGCGCCAGCAGCCAAGATCCCGACCGTAGCACAGATACGCAGTATTTT.

The V call is TRBV5-1, the J call TRBJ1-2; no clear D. There are 13 residues in the CDR3. The germline V gene has CDR1 SGHRS and CDR2 YFSETQ. V dropped 5 bases and J dropped 0 bases, with 8 bases sitting between them. The CDR3 DNA sequence: TGCGCCAGCAGGCGAGGGCCTAACTATGGCTACACCTTC. Its protein product is CASRRGPNYGYTF. The full variable domain, with the rest looked up from reference TRBV5-1 and TRBJ1-2, is KAGVTQTPRYLIKTRGQQVTLSCSPISGHRSVSWYQQTPGQGLQFLFEYFSETQRNKGNFPGRFSGRQFSNSRSEMNVSTLELGDSALYLCASRRGPNYGYTFGSGTRLTVV.

This chain links TRBV13 with TRBJ1-4; D is undetermined. Germline CDR1 and CDR2: PRHDT and FYEKMQ (reference sequence). V lost 6 bases, J lost 0 bases, and 5 bases lay in between. This CDR3 has 13 amino acids. CDR3 nucleotides: TGTGCCAGCAGTAGTGCAACTAATGAAAAACTGTTTTTT. Protein product: CASSSATNEKLFF.